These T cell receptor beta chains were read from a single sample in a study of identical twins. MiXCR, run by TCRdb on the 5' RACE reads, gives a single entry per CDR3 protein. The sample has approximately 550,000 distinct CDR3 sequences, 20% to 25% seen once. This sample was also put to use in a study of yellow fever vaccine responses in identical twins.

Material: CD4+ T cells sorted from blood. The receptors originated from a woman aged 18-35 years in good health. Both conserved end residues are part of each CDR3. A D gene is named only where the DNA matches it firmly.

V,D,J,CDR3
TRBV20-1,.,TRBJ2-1,CSARRAGAYNEQFF
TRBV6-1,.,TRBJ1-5,CASTLQEPIGNQPQHF
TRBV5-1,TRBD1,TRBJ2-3,CASSLRGQGLSTDTQYF
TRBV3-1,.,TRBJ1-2,CASSQDFVGNYGYTF
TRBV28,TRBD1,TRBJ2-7,CASRKTGDYEQYF
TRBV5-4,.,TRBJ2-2,CASSLQGRKTGELFF
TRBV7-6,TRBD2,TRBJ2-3,CASSFSGPSTDTQYF
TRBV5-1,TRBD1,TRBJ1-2,CASSSGTVGRSYGYTF
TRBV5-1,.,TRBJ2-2,CASSLSRDTRTGELFF
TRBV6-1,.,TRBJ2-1,CASSHGPSWNEQFF
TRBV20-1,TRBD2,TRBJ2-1,CSARISPGLLFGEQFF
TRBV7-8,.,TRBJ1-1,CASSSRVGGGTEAFF
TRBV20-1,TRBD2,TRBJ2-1,CSARDWTSGTYNEQFF
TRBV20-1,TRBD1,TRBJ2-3,CSARPTGDRPSTDTQYF
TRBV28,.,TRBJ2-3,CASSPSVGRATDTQYF
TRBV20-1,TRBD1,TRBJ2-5,CSAREGYGTGEETQYF
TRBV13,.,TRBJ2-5,CASSPQMGETQYF
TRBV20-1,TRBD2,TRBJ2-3,CSAPPGLALTDTQYF
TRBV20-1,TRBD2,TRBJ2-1,CSATTSGAYNEQFF
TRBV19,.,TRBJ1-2,CASSKKPGTADGYTF
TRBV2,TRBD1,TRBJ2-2,CASSGQVNTGELFF
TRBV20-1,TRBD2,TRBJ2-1,CSARVVAGKYNEQFF
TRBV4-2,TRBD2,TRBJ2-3,CASSQDGWVPNSGSSRDTQYF
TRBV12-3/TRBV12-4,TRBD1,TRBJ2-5,CASSLAVDRGLEETQYF
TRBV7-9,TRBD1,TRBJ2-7,CASSLALRGQYEQYF
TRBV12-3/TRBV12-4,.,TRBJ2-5,CASSLVGVETQYF
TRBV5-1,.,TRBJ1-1,CASTPGQMNTEAFF
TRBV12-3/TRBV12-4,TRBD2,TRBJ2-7,CASRLTSGRLYEQYF
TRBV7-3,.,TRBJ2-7,CASSLMGGLYEQYF
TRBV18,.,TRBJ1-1,CASSPGSPEAFF
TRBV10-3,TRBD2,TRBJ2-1,CAVSRRVAGEDEQFF
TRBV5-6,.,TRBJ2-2,CASSLLGRGNTGELFF
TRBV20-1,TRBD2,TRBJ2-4,CSAGDLQRESNIQYF
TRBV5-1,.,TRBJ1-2,CASSPLGGAFYGYTF
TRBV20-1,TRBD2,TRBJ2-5,CSATLSGSQETQYF
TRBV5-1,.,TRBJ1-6,CASSLDDRHYNSPLHF
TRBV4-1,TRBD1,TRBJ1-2,CASSQPPRAGTGYGYTF
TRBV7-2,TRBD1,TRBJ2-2,CASSRRGTVTGELFF
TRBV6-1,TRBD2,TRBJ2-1,CASSDLAGSIGNEQFF
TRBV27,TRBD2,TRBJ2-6,CASSLEGGGISGANVLTF
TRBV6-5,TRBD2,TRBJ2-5,CASSYVLTSGGETQYF
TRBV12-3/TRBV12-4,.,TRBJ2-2,CASGGRGNTGELFF
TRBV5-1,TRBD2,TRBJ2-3,CASFSGTNTDTQYF
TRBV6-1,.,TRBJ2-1,CASSERDKNEQFF
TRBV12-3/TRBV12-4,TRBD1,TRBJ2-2,CASSDRGLRTGELFF